This T cell receptor beta chain was profiled in a study of T cell responses to AZD1222 COVID-19 vaccine. Study-level information: Second-dose timings of about 4 or about 12 weeks were pooled. Study-level results: All repertoire sampling was performed exclusively after the peak T cell response. The donor group comprised mostly white British people and more females; the analysis possibly underestimated clonal diversity.

The CDR3 consists of 16 residues. With V trimmed by 1 base and J by 5 bases, 9 bases remained unmatched. Looked up from germline, CDR1 is SGHVS and CDR2 is FQNEAQ. Using immunoSEQ multiplex PCR, the repertoire was profiled, and TCRdb retains in-frame clones only, with some absent. The sample records more than 85,000 clones, around 87% being singletons. This clone appeared once. Its antigen is not known. The source of this sequence is an adult in good health. J is TRBJ2-5 and V is TRBV7-8; 8 nucleotides agree with TRBD2. The sequencing used peripheral blood, collected on day 0 of AZD1222 vaccination. As DNA, the CDR3 is TGTGCCAGCAGCTTAGTCTCAGCGGGGGTAGCGGAGACCCAGTACTTC. As protein: CASSLVSAGVAETQYF. Filled out from reference TRBV7-8 and TRBJ2-5, the complete variable domain reads GAGVSQSPRYKVAKRGQDVALRCDPISGHVSLFWYQQALGQGPEFLTYFQNEAQLDKSGLPSDRFFAERPEGSVSTLKIQRTQQEDSAVYLCASSLVSAGVAETQYFGPGTRLLVL.